This T cell receptor beta chain appears in the sequencing data of a study of T cells in women clearing cervical HPV infection. Study context: Control women cleared a single incident HPV16 infection within 12 months. Controls gave blood once infection was undetectable; cases at lesion identification. Cases' blood sampling followed lesion detection by median roughly 150 days (90 to 200).

Average input was around 1,100 ng genomic DNA for immunoSEQ TCR beta CDR3 amplification. Assay: immunoSEQ multiplex PCR; the TCRdb copy retains only in-frame clones and omits some. The ten top clones account for approximately 0.9%, within a sample of 40,000 to 55,000 clones. This CDR3 is 14 amino acids long. Per the germline V gene, CDR1 is MGHRA and CDR2 is YSYEKL. Trimming pared 2 bases from V and 8 bases from J, leaving 14 bases between. On this clone: Read data end 3 residues before the CDR3 end; the end is taken from the germline J gene.

The rearrangement links TRBV4-1 to TRBJ2-3; a possible D gene is TRBD2 (5 bases). This TCR was recovered from a woman aged 18-70 years with a cervical HPV16 infection that either progressed to CIN3+ or cleared (not recorded which). The specimen sequenced was blood buffy coat. The CDR3 is CASSQQDGEGTQYF. The sequenced part of the CDR3 DNA is TGCGCCAGCAGCCAACAGGACGGGGAAGGTACG.